These T cell receptor beta chains were read from a single sample in a study of naive and memory T cell subsets. TCRdb re-analysed the 5' RACE reads in MiXCR, keeping a single row per CDR3 protein. The sample records about 62,000 distinct CDR3 sequences, more than 6.5% being singletons. The receptor set was obtained from a female donor in good health. CDR3s include the opening cysteine and the closing phenylalanine or tryptophan. D genes are given only for firm matches. The size of a clone is reported for some rows only, either as once, few or many, or as a class for expanded clones.

v_call	d_call	clone_size	j_call	cdr3_aa	cdr3_nt
TRBV3-1	-	many	TRBJ2-5	CASSGSQETQYF	TGTGCCAGCAGCGGGTCTCAAGAGACCCAGTACTTC
TRBV29-1	-	few	TRBJ1-3	CSGGSSGNTIYF	TGCAGCGGCGGGAGCTCTGGAAACACCATATATTTT
TRBV12-3/TRBV12-4	TRBD2	many	TRBJ2-1	CASSLAGLAGGDEQFF	TGTGCCAGCAGTTTAGCTGGGCTAGCGGGGGGCGATGAGCAGTTCTTC
TRBV5-6	-	many	TRBJ1-5	CASSLGAGGQPQHF	TGTGCCAGCAGCTTGGGCGCAGGTGGACAGCCCCAGCATTTT
TRBV5-4	TRBD2	-	TRBJ2-3	CASSLSAGGTDTQYF	TGTGCCAGCAGCTTGTCTGCGGGAGGCACAGATACGCAGTATTTT
TRBV2	-	-	TRBJ1-3	CASSDPLSGNTIYF	TGTGCCAGCAGTGATCCTCTCTCTGGAAACACCATATATTTT
TRBV20-1	-	many	TRBJ1-5	CSARERQGNQPQHF	TGCAGTGCTAGAGAGCGGCAGGGGAATCAGCCCCAGCATTTT
TRBV7-2	-	many	TRBJ1-1	CASNPQGQMNTEAFF	TGTGCCAGCAACCCTCAGGGACAAATGAACACTGAAGCTTTCTTT
TRBV5-1	-	few	TRBJ1-2	CASRTDNYGYTF	TGCGCCAGTAGGACAGATAACTATGGCTACACCTTC
TRBV7-8	-	many	TRBJ1-1	CASSFPQGRDTEAFF	TGTGCCAGCAGCTTCCCCCAGGGGCGGGACACTGAAGCTTTCTTT
TRBV9	-	-	TRBJ2-3	CASSVEGVMEEGTQYF	TGTGCCAGCAGCGTAGAAGGGGTAATGGAGGAAGGTACGCAGTATTTT
TRBV3-1	-	many	TRBJ2-2	CASSQLGGGRPSGELFF	TGTGCCAGCAGCCAATTAGGAGGCGGGCGCCCGTCCGGGGAGCTGTTTTTT
TRBV12-5	-	few	TRBJ1-3	CASGLAGFANTIYF	TGTGCTAGTGGTTTGGCGGGGTTCGCGAACACCATATATTTT
TRBV7-2	-	-	TRBJ2-5	CASSWGLTLDAQYF	TGTGCCAGCAGCTGGGGACTTACCTTAGACGCCCAGTACTTC
TRBV14	-	few	TRBJ2-2	CASSQGLAGLRTGELFF	TGTGCCAGCAGCCAAGGACTGGCGGGGTTGAGGACCGGGGAGCTGTTTTTT
TRBV3-1	TRBD1	-	TRBJ2-7	CASSWGQGYEQYF	TGTGCCAGCAGCTGGGGACAGGGATACGAGCAGTACTTC
TRBV29-1	TRBD1	many	TRBJ2-1	CSVESGQGARNEQFF	TGCAGCGTTGAGTCGGGGCAGGGGGCGAGGAATGAGCAGTTCTTC
TRBV6-6	-	many	TRBJ1-2	CANTRTDYGYTF	TGTGCCAACACCAGGACAGACTATGGCTACACCTTC
TRBV20-1	TRBD2	many	TRBJ2-5	CSARTSEETQYF	TGCAGTGCTAGGACTAGCGAAGAGACCCAGTACTTC
TRBV7-3	TRBD2	few	TRBJ2-1	CASSSRTSGSRDEQFF	TGTGCCAGCAGCTCTCGAACTAGCGGGAGTCGGGATGAGCAGTTCTTC
TRBV7-3	-	-	TRBJ2-3	CASSLKGLSGRTDTQYF	TGTGCCAGCAGCTTAAAGGGTCTTAGCGGACGCACAGATACGCAGTATTTT
TRBV14	-	many	TRBJ1-2	CASSQERHYYGYTF	TGTGCCAGCAGCCAAGAACGTCATTACTATGGCTACACCTTC
TRBV30	-	few	TRBJ1-1	CATLWLGEDTEAFF	TGTGCCACCCTATGGCTCGGGGAGGACACTGAAGCTTTCTTT
TRBV7-9	-	few	TRBJ2-7	CASVRVELDEQYF	TGTGCCAGCGTCCGGGTAGAGTTGGACGAGCAGTACTTC
TRBV20-1	TRBD2	-	TRBJ2-1	CSARGSGSYNEQFF	TGCAGTGCTAGAGGTAGCGGGAGCTACAATGAGCAGTTCTTC
TRBV14	-	few	TRBJ1-1	CASSPLSPDTEAFF	TGTGCCAGCAGCCCCTTAAGTCCGGACACTGAAGCTTTCTTT
TRBV7-9	-	-	TRBJ2-7	CASSEDHEQYF	TGTGCCAGCAGCGAAGACCACGAGCAGTACTTC
TRBV7-2	-	-	TRBJ2-5	CASSPRASQETQYF	TGTGCCAGCAGCCCCCGGGCAAGCCAAGAGACCCAGTACTTC
TRBV12-3/TRBV12-4	TRBD2	few	TRBJ2-1	CASIREGLDEQFF	TGTGCCAGCATAAGGGAGGGCCTCGATGAGCAGTTCTTC
TRBV2	-	-	TRBJ2-2	CASSDRVGAGELFF	TGTGCCAGCAGTGATCGGGTTGGGGCCGGGGAGCTGTTTTTT
TRBV7-6	-	few	TRBJ2-1	CASSPELTYNEQFF	TGTGCCAGCAGCCCCGAGCTTACCTACAATGAGCAGTTCTTC
TRBV29-1	-	-	TRBJ2-7	CSVVVQGLDEQYF	TGCAGCGTTGTGGTACAGGGTCTCGACGAGCAGTACTTC
TRBV5-4	-	-	TRBJ1-4	CASSIRGTNEKLFF	TGTGCCAGCAGCATCAGGGGAACAAATGAAAAACTGTTTTTT
TRBV27	TRBD1	many	TRBJ1-1	CASRTGTGSNTEAFF	TGTGCCAGCAGGACCGGGACAGGGAGTAACACTGAAGCTTTCTTT
TRBV7-9	TRBD1	-	TRBJ2-7	CASSPTTGVYEQYF	TGTGCCAGCAGCCCAACGACAGGGGTCTACGAGCAGTACTTC
TRBV9	TRBD1	-	TRBJ2-2	CASSLRQGHTGELFF	TGTGCCAGCAGCTTAAGACAGGGACACACCGGGGAGCTGTTTTTT
TRBV29-1	TRBD1	few	TRBJ2-1	CSVGGDRAFYNEQFF	TGCAGCGTTGGGGGGGACAGGGCTTTCTACAATGAGCAGTTCTTC
TRBV20-1	-	many	TRBJ2-1	CSARVPLGSYNEQFF	TGCAGTGCTAGGGTACCACTAGGATCCTACAATGAGCAGTTCTTC
TRBV5-6	-	many	TRBJ1-4	CASLVLSSVNEKLFF	TGTGCCAGCTTGGTTCTTAGCTCAGTGAATGAAAAACTGTTTTTT
TRBV30	-	few	TRBJ1-5	CAWRSTGGLATDQPQHF	TGTGCCTGGAGGTCCACAGGAGGTTTGGCCACCGATCAGCCCCAGCATTTT
TRBV5-1	TRBD1	many	TRBJ1-4	CASSFGQGREKLFF	TGCGCCAGCAGCTTCGGACAGGGCCGCGAAAAACTGTTTTTT
TRBV19	TRBD2	many	TRBJ2-7	CASSAGDPPYEQYF	TGTGCCAGTAGTGCGGGGGACCCCCCGTACGAGCAGTACTTC
TRBV5-1	-	few	TRBJ2-3	CASSFGEAADTQYF	TGCGCCAGCAGCTTTGGGGAGGCTGCAGATACGCAGTATTTT
TRBV29-1	TRBD2	few	TRBJ2-1	CSVEGGLAGLYNEQFF	TGCAGCGTTGAAGGCGGACTAGCGGGACTCTACAATGAGCAGTTCTTC
TRBV28	-	-	TRBJ1-1	CACFPGTRTEAFF	TGTGCCTGTTTTCCCGGGACACGGACTGAAGCTTTCTTT
TRBV2	-	many	TRBJ2-3	CASGLNSFTDTQYF	TGTGCCAGCGGGTTAAACAGCTTCACAGATACGCAGTATTTT
TRBV19	-	-	TRBJ2-1	CASSMNSYNEQFF	TGTGCCAGTAGTATGAACTCCTACAATGAGCAGTTCTTC
TRBV6-5	-	many	TRBJ1-2	CASSYSARNGYTF	TGTGCCAGCAGTTACTCCGCGAGGAATGGCTACACCTTC
TRBV4-1	-	few	TRBJ1-1	CASSQEVDGPDYNTEAFF	TGCGCCAGCAGCCAAGAGGTTGACGGGCCTGACTATAACACTGAAGCTTTCTTT
TRBV5-6	-	-	TRBJ2-1	CASSVRRGRRNEQFF	TGTGCCAGCAGCGTAAGGAGGGGGCGCAGGAATGAGCAGTTCTTC
TRBV7-2	TRBD2	few	TRBJ2-2	CASSSGLAGAPEGELFF	TGTGCCAGCAGCTCGGGACTAGCGGGGGCCCCGGAAGGGGAGCTGTTTTTT